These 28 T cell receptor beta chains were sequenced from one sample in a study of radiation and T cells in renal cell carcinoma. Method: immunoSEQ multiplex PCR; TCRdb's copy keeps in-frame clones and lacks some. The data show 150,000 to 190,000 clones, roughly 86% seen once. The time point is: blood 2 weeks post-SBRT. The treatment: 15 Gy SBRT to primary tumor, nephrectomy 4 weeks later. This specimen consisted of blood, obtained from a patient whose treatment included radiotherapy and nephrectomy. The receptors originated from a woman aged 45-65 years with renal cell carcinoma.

This CDR3 reads CASSYGGATNEKLFF. DNA for the CDR3: TGTGCCAGCAGTTACGGGGGAGCAACTAATGAAAAACTGTTTTTT. The chain has TRBV6-5 and TRBJ1-4, with D possibly being TRBD1 (5 bases). Trimming took off 2 bases at V and 0 bases at J, with 7 bases between the two ends. CDR1 and CDR2 (germline): MNHEY, SVGAGI. The CDR3 contains 15 residues.

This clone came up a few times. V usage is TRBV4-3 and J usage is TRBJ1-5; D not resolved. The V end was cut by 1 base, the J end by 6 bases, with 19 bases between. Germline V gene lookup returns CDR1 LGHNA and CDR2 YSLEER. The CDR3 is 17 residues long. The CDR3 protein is CASSQVPPIPRCQPQHF. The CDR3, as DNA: TGCGCCAGCAGCCAAGTCCCCCCCATTCCAAGATGTCAGCCCCAGCATTTT.

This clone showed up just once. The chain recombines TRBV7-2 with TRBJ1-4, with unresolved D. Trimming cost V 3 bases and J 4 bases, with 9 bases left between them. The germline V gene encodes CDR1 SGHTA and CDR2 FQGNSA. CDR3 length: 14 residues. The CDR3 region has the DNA TGTGCCAGCAGCTTCGCCCGTAATAATGAAAAACTGTTTTTT. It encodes CASSFARNNEKLFF.

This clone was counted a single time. The CDR3 nucleotides read TGTGCCAGCAGGGGGACTAGCGGGTCTAGCACAGATACGCAGTATTTT. Its protein product is CASRGTSGSSTDTQYF. The J gene is TRBJ2-3, the V gene TRBV2; 12 bases match TRBD2. This CDR3 comprises 16 residues. V lost 6 bases, J lost 0 bases, and 4 bases stayed unmatched. Germline lookup yields CDR1 SNHLY and CDR2 FYNNEI.

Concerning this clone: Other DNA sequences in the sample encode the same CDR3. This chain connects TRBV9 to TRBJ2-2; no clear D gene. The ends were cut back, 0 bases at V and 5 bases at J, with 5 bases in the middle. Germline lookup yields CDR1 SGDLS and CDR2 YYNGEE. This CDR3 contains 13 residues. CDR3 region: CASSVDLTGELFF. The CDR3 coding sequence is TGTGCCAGCAGCGTAGACCTAACCGGGGAGCTGTTTTTT.

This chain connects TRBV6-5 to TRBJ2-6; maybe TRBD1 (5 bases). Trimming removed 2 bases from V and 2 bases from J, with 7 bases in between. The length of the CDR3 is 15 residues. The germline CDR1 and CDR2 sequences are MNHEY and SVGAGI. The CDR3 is CASSYDSAGANVLTF. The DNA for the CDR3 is TGTGCCAGCAGTTACGACAGCGCTGGGGCCAACGTCCTGACTTTC.

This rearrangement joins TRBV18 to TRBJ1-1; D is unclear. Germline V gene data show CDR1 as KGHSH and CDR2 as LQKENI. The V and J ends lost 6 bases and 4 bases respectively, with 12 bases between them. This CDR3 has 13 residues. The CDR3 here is CASSPISGTEAFF. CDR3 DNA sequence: TGTGCCAGCTCGCCGATAAGCGGCACTGAAGCTTTCTTT.

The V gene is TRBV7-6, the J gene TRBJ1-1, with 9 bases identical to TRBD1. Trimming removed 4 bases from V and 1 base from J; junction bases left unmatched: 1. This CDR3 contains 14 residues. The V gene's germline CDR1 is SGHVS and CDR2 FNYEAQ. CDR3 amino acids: CASSWGQGNTEAFF. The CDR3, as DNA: TGTGCCAGCAGCTGGGGACAGGGGAACACTGAAGCTTTCTTT.

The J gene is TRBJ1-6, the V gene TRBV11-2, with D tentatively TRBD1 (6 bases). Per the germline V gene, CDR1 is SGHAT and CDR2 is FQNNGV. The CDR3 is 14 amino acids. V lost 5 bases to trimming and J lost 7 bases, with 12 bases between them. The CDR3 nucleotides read TGTGCCAGCAGCGAACAGGGTGGGAATTCACCCCTCCACTTT. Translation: CASSEQGGNSPLHF.

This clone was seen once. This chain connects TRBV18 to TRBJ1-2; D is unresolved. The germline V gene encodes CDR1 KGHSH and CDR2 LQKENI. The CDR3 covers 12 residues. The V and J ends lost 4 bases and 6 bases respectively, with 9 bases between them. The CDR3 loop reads CASSQTQNGYTF. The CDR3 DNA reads TGTGCCAGCTCACAGACACAGAATGGCTACACCTTC. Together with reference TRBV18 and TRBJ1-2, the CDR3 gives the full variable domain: NAGVMQNPRHLVRRRGQEARLRCSPMKGHSHVYWYRQLPEEGLKFMVYLQKENIIDESGMPKERFSAEFPKEGPSILRIQQVVRGDSAAYFCASSQTQNGYTFGSGTRLTVV.

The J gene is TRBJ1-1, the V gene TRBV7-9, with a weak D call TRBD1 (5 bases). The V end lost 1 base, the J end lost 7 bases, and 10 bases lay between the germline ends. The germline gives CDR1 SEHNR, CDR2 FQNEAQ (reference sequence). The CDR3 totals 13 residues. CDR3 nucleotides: TGTGCCAGCAGCTTAGGGGTTAGGGGTGAAGCTTTCTTT. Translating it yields CASSLGVRGEAFF.

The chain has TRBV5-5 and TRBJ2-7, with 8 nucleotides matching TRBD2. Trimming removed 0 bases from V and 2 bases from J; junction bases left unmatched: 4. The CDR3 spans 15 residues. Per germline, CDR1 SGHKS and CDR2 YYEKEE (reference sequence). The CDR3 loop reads CASSLGGSGAYEQYF. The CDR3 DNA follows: TGTGCCAGCAGCTTGGGTGGTAGCGGGGCCTACGAGCAGTACTTC.

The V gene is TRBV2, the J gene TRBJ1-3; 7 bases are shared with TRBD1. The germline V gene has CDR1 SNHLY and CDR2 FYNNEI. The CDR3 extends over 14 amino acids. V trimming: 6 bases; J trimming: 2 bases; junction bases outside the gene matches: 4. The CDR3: CASRVDRAGNTIYF. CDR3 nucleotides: TGTGCCAGCAGGGTCGACAGGGCTGGAAACACCATATATTTT. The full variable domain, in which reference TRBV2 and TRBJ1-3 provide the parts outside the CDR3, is EPEVTQTPSHQVTQMGQEVILRCVPISNHLYFYWYRQILGQKVEFLVSFYNNEISEKSEIFDDQFSVERPDGSNFTLKIRSTKLEDSAMYFCASRVDRAGNTIYFGEGSWLTVV.

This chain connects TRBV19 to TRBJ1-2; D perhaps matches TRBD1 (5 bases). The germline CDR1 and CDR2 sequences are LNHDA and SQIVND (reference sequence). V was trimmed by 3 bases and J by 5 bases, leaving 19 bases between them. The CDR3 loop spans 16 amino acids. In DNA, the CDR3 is TGTGCCAGTAGTATCCCTTTTGTAGGGGAGACTTATGGCTACACCTTC. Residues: CASSIPFVGETYGYTF.

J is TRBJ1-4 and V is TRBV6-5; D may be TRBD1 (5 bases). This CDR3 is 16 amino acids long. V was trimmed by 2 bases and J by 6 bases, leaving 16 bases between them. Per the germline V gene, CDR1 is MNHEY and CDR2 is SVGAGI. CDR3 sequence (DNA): TGTGCCAGCAGTTACGTCTTTGACAGAGGCCATGAAAAACTGTTTTTT. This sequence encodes CASSYVFDRGHEKLFF.

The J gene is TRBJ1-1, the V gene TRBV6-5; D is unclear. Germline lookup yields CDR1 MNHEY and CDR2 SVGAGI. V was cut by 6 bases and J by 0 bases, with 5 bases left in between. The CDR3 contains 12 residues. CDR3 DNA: TGTGCCAGCAGGAGAATGAACACTGAAGCTTTCTTT. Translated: CASRRMNTEAFF.

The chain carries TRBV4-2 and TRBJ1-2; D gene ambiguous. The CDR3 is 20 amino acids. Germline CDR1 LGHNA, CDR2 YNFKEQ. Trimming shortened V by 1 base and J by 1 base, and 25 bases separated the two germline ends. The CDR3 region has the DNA TGTGCCAGCAGCCAAGCTCGGGCGCGATCTAGTTTGAGCTATAACTATGGCTACACCTTC. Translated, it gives CASSQARARSSLSYNYGYTF.

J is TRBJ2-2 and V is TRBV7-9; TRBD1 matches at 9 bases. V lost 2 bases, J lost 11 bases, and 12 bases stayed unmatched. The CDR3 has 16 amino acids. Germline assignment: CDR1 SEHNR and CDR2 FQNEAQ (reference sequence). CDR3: CASSLIGGQGLRELFF. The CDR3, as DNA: TGTGCCAGCAGCTTAATCGGGGGACAGGGCCTCCGAGAGCTGTTTTTT.

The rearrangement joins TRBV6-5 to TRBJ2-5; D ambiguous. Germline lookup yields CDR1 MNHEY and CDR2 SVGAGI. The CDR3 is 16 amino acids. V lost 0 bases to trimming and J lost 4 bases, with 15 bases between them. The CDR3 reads CASSYSDRLLVETQYF. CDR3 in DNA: TGTGCCAGCAGTTACTCAGACCGGCTACTGGTAGAGACCCAGTACTTC.

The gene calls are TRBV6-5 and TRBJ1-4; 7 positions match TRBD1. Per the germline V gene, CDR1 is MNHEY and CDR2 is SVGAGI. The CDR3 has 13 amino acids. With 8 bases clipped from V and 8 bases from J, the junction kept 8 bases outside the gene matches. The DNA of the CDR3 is TGTGCCAGCTCAAGGGGGCAGGGGGAAAAACTGTTTTTT. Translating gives CASSRGQGEKLFF.

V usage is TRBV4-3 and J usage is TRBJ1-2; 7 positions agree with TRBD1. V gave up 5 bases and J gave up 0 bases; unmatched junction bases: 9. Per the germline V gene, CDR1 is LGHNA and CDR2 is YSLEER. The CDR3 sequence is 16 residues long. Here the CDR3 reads CASSSRGKVPNYGYTF. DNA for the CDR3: TGCGCCAGCAGCAGCAGGGGGAAAGTTCCTAACTATGGCTACACCTTC.

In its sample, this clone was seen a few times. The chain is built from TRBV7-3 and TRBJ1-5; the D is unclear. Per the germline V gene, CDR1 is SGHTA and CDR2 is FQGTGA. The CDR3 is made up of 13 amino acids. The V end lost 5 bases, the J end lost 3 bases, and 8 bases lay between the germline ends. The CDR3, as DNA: TGTGCCAGCAGCGCCGGTGACAATCAGCCCCAGCATTTT. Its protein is CASSAGDNQPQHF.

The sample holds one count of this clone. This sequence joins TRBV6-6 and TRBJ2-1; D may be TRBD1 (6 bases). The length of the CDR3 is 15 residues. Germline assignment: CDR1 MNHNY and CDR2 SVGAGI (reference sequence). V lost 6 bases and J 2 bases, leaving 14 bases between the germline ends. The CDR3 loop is CASSPSTGTYNEQFF. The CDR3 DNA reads TGTGCCAGCAGCCCGTCGACAGGTACCTACAATGAGCAGTTCTTC.

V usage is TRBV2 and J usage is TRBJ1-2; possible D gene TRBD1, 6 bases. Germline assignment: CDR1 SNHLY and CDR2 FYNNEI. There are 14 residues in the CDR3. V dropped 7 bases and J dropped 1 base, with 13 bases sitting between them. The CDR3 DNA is TGTGCCAGCACTGGACAGTCTTATAACTATGGCTACACCTTC. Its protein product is CASTGQSYNYGYTF.

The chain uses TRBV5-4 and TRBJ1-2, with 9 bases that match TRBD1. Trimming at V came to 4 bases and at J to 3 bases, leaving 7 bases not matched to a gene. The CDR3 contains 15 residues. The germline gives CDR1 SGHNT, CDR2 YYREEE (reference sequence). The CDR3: CASSGPGQGYYGYTF. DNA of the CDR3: TGTGCCAGCAGCGGTCCGGGACAGGGCTACTATGGCTACACCTTC.

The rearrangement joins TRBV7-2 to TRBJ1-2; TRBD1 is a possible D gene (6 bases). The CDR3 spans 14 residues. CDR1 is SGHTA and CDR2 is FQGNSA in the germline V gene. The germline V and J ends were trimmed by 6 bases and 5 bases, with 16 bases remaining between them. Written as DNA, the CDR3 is TGTGCCAGCAGTTGGGGGACAATTGAGTATGGCTACACCTTC. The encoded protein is CASSWGTIEYGYTF.

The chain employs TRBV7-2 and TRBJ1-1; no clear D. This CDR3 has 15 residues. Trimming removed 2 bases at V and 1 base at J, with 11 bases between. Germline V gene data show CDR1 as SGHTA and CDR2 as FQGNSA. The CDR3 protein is CASSLRVVANTEAFF. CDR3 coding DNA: TGTGCCAGCAGCTTACGGGTCGTAGCGAACACTGAAGCTTTCTTT.

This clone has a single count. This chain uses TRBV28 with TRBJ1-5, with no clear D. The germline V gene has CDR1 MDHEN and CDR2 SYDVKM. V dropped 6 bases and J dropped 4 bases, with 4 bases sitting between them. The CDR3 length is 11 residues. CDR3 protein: CASRGNQPQHF. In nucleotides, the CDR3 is TGTGCCAGCAGGGGGAATCAGCCCCAGCATTTT.